The rows below give T cell receptor beta chains drawn from one sample of a study of vaccination and CD4 T cells after COVID-19. TCRdb reanalysed the PCR reads using MiXCR and keeps one entry per CDR3 protein. The sample gives just over 20,000 distinct CDR3 sequences, roughly three fifths of which show up once; around 1.1% is in the top ten. Sequencing used CD4+ T cells from blood, obtained before SARS-CoV-2 vaccination. Receptors were obtained from a human donor who had recovered from COVID-19. Both conserved end residues are part of each CDR3.

V gene	J gene	CDR3 protein
TRBV20-1	TRBJ1-5	CSAKEGSGNQPQHF
TRBV20-1	TRBJ2-2	CSAPEGQHKLFF
TRBV27	TRBJ2-7	CASSPHGQSYEQYF
TRBV20-1	TRBJ2-1	CSAGAGGWGNEQFF
TRBV20-1	TRBJ1-5	CSARDRIQNQPQHF
TRBV4-2	TRBJ2-2	CASRHPDRNTGELFF
TRBV19	TRBJ2-6	CASSMRAGANVLTF
TRBV27	TRBJ2-3	CASIRGGADTQYF
TRBV24-1	TRBJ2-2	CATSDRHGYTGELFF
TRBV10-3	TRBJ2-3	CAISFGSGTDTQYF
TRBV2	TRBJ1-6	CASSQTGDSPLHF
TRBV7-9	TRBJ2-5	CASSRPGKPSETQYF
TRBV24-1	TRBJ1-1	CATSRRGGTEAFF
TRBV6-1	TRBJ2-3	CASSPGAQDTQYF
TRBV19	TRBJ2-5	CATSGLAGVQETQYF
TRBV6-1	TRBJ2-1	CASRLESSATYNEQFF
TRBV24-1	TRBJ1-1	CATSDREAAGAFF
TRBV10-3	TRBJ2-7	CAISDGTSGILEQYF
TRBV12-3/TRBV12-4	TRBJ2-2	CASSSQGANGELFF
TRBV10-3	TRBJ2-2	CAISGEAVNTGELFF
TRBV7-8	TRBJ2-2	CASSAGANTGELFF
TRBV20-1	TRBJ1-4	CSAGTGDLGEKLFF
TRBV10-2	TRBJ2-7	CASKSGSYEQYF
TRBV27	TRBJ2-2	CASSLVGANTGELFF
TRBV18	TRBJ2-7	CASSPPEQGTYEQYF
TRBV6-4	TRBJ2-5	CASSDWGPGETQYF
TRBV15	TRBJ2-5	CATSSPDGIGTQYF
TRBV6-5	TRBJ2-1	CASSYRGTSPYNEQFF
TRBV6-1	TRBJ1-6	CASNDRGYSPLHF
TRBV20-1	TRBJ1-1	CSARDRVRVTEAFF
TRBV19	TRBJ2-7	CASSSLPGLRSSYEQYF
TRBV18	TRBJ2-7	CASSPPSAREQYF
TRBV19	TRBJ1-6	CASGRRGVKNSPLHF
TRBV6-1	TRBJ2-3	CASSEASTDTQYF
TRBV9	TRBJ2-5	CASSVAGDMGGETQYF
TRBV6-1	TRBJ2-7	CASSAHKASSYEQYF
TRBV6-1	TRBJ2-7	CASSRTGSYEQYF
TRBV19	TRBJ2-2	CASSSAGANTGELFF
TRBV6-2/TRBV6-3	TRBJ1-6	CAGRGRNNSPLHF
TRBV20-1	TRBJ1-1	CSARQGTATEAFF
TRBV30	TRBJ2-7	CAWFRPSGEQYF